This is a list of T cell receptor beta chains from one sample in a study of Graves' ophthalmopathy and Graves' hyperthyroidism. MiXCR, applied by TCRdb to the multiplex PCR reads, yields one record per CDR3 protein. The table includes 400,000 or so distinct CDR3 sequences, 15% detected once. The specimen sequenced was peripheral blood. These TCRs come from a woman aged 18-29 years with stable Graves' hyperthyroidism. The CDR3 runs from the conserved cysteine through the conserved F or W. D genes are given only for firm matches. Clone size, where shown, is once, few, many, or a class for clones that have expanded.

CASSPEGRGIRSTGELFF	TGTGCCAGCAGTCCAGAGGGGCGAGGGATACGGAGCACCGGGGAGCTGTTTTTT	NA	TRBJ2-2	NA	TRBV12-3/TRBV12-4
CASWPSGGPDTQYF	TGTGCCAGCTGGCCTTCGGGGGGACCAGATACGCAGTATTTT	TRBD2	TRBJ2-3	NA	TRBV2
CSASLPGSNQPQHF	TGCAGTGCTAGCCTCCCCGGCAGTAATCAGCCCCAGCATTTT	NA	TRBJ1-5	many	TRBV20-1
CASSNYRGRVGELFF	TGTGCCAGCAGCAACTACAGGGGGCGGGTCGGGGAGCTGTTTTTT	TRBD1	TRBJ2-2	many	TRBV11-2
CASSLGGESHQPQHF	TGTGCCAGCAGCTTAGGGGGAGAATCCCATCAGCCCCAGCATTTT	NA	TRBJ1-5	many	TRBV11-2
CASSSAGRSAFF	TGTGCCAGCAGTTCGGCAGGGAGGTCGGCTTTCTTT	NA	TRBJ1-1	many	TRBV12-3/TRBV12-4
CASSPGHDDQPQHF	TGTGCCAGCAGCCCCGGACACGACGATCAGCCCCAGCATTTT	NA	TRBJ1-5	many	TRBV2
CASSVAQGTYEQYF	TGTGCCAGCAGCGTAGCTCAGGGAACCTACGAGCAGTACTTC	NA	TRBJ2-7	NA	TRBV9
CASSPGDTTGYTF	TGCGCCAGCAGCCCAGGGGACACGACAGGCTACACCTTC	NA	TRBJ1-2	many	TRBV5-1
CATTTSGARAELFF	TGTGCCACCACGACTAGCGGTGCCCGGGCGGAGCTGTTTTTT	TRBD2	TRBJ2-2	many	TRBV11-2
CASRLAGNLEQYF	TGTGCCAGCAGACTAGCGGGGAATCTCGAGCAGTACTTC	TRBD2	TRBJ2-7	NA	TRBV25-1
CASTRRGQETQYF	TGTGCCAGCACCAGGAGAGGGCAAGAGACCCAGTACTTC	NA	TRBJ2-5	NA	TRBV6-1
CSASSGTENSPLHF	TGCAGTGCTAGTTCCGGGACTGAGAATTCACCCCTCCACTTT	NA	TRBJ1-6	NA	TRBV20-1
CASRKEDSGAYHSYEQYF	TGTGCCAGCAGAAAGGAAGATAGCGGGGCATATCACTCCTACGAGCAGTACTTC	TRBD2	TRBJ2-7	NA	TRBV6-2/TRBV6-3
CSVKDELGQATYEQYF	TGCAGTGTTAAAGACGAGTTGGGACAGGCAACCTACGAGCAGTACTTC	TRBD1	TRBJ2-7	many	TRBV20-1
CASSPNGEGAQGYTF	TGTGCCAGCAGTCCAAATGGGGAGGGGGCTCAGGGCTACACCTTC	TRBD1	TRBJ1-2	many	TRBV12-3/TRBV12-4
CASSLVGGAGETQYF	TGTGCCAGCAGCTTGGTTGGGGGGGCCGGTGAGACCCAGTACTTC	NA	TRBJ2-5	many	TRBV7-2
CASSLGGLGEGAEGTEAFF	TGTGCCAGCAGCTTAGGTGGATTGGGGGAGGGGGCAGAAGGCACTGAAGCTTTCTTT	TRBD1	TRBJ1-1	many	TRBV13
CASSLIHGTGELFF	TGTGCCAGTAGTTTGATTCATGGCACCGGGGAGCTGTTTTTT	NA	TRBJ2-2	many	TRBV19
CASSSDAGQPEAFF	TGTGCCAGCAGCTCTGACGCGGGACAGCCAGAAGCTTTCTTT	TRBD1	TRBJ1-1	NA	TRBV11-3
CASSQNRDHYGYTF	TGTGCCAGCAGTCAGAACAGGGATCACTATGGCTACACCTTC	NA	TRBJ1-2	many	TRBV12-3/TRBV12-4
CASSRGSDPSYEQYF	TGTGCCAGCAGCCGAGGGTCAGACCCTTCCTACGAGCAGTACTTC	NA	TRBJ2-7	NA	TRBV28
CASSFAGQGAQPQHF	TGTGCCAGCAGCTTCGCCGGACAGGGGGCCCAGCCCCAGCATTTT	TRBD1	TRBJ1-5	many	TRBV7-9
CASSPGTDTEAFF	TGTGCCAGCAGCCCAGGGACAGACACTGAAGCTTTCTTT	TRBD1	TRBJ1-1	many	TRBV11-2
CASSAHLTHARPDTQYF	TGTGCCAGTAGTGCCCATCTGACCCACGCAAGACCAGATACGCAGTATTTT	NA	TRBJ2-3	few	TRBV19
CASSGTGTGGYYEQYF	TGTGCCAGCAGCGGCACCGGGACAGGGGGATACTACGAGCAGTACTTC	TRBD1	TRBJ2-7	many	TRBV11-2
CASSQDLHPQAYEQYF	TGCGCCAGCAGCCAAGATTTACACCCCCAGGCCTACGAGCAGTACTTC	NA	TRBJ2-7	many	TRBV4-1
CASSEWTGVPGELFF	TGCGCCAGCAGTGAGTGGACAGGGGTGCCCGGGGAGCTGTTTTTT	TRBD1	TRBJ2-2	few	TRBV10-2
CSVEGDRGRAETQYF	TGCAGCGTTGAGGGGGACAGGGGCCGGGCAGAGACCCAGTACTTC	TRBD1	TRBJ2-5	NA	TRBV29-1
CASSSGTRSSYEQYF	TGTGCCAGCAGCTCCGGGACAAGGAGCTCCTACGAGCAGTACTTC	NA	TRBJ2-7	many	TRBV6-1
CATVSHPDSFYGYTF	TGTGCCACCGTTTCCCACCCGGACAGCTTCTATGGCTACACCTTC	NA	TRBJ1-2	NA	TRBV28
CAISDRGQGENAEQYF	TGTGCCATCAGTGATAGGGGACAGGGGGAAAACGCCGAGCAGTACTTC	TRBD1	TRBJ2-7	many	TRBV10-3
CATSERQGAKNIQYF	TGTGCCACCAGTGAGAGACAGGGAGCCAAAAACATTCAGTACTTC	TRBD1	TRBJ2-4	many	TRBV24-1
CSARASGYTEAFF	TGCAGTGCTAGAGCGAGTGGGTACACTGAAGCTTTCTTT	NA	TRBJ1-1	many	TRBV20-1
CASGLDPRQGRAFF	TGTGCCAGCGGCTTAGATCCTAGACAGGGTAGAGCTTTCTTT	TRBD1	TRBJ1-1	NA	TRBV11-3
CASSQDEGFDEQYF	TGTGCCAGCAGCCAAGATGAGGGATTCGACGAGCAGTACTTC	NA	TRBJ2-7	many	TRBV3-1
CSATDRENYGYTF	TGCAGTGCAACGGACAGGGAAAACTATGGCTACACCTTC	TRBD1	TRBJ1-2	few	TRBV20-1
CASSYLTERSGNTIYF	TGTGCCAGCAGTTACTTAACAGAACGCTCTGGAAACACCATATATTTT	NA	TRBJ1-3	many	TRBV6-8
CASSGGQGMNTEAFF	TGTGCCAGCAGCGGGGGACAGGGGATGAACACTGAAGCTTTCTTT	TRBD1	TRBJ1-1	many	TRBV11-2
CASSEGTGRPYEQYF	TGTGCCAGCAGTGAAGGGACAGGGCGACCCTACGAGCAGTACTTC	TRBD1	TRBJ2-7	few	TRBV2
CASSFGTEAGYTF	TGTGCCAGCAGCTTTGGGACAGAGGCCGGCTACACCTTC	TRBD1	TRBJ1-2	many	TRBV5-6
CASSSEQPSFMNTEAFF	TGCGCCAGCAGCTCGGAACAGCCCAGTTTCATGAACACTGAAGCTTTCTTT	NA	TRBJ1-1	many	TRBV5-1
CASSSGTGNIKYF	TGCGCCAGCAGCTCCGGGACAGGCAACATTAAGTACTTC	TRBD1	TRBJ2-4	NA	TRBV5-1
CSVRAGPHPNTEAFF	TGCAGCGTCCGGGCCGGCCCCCATCCGAACACTGAAGCTTTCTTT	NA	TRBJ1-1	many	TRBV29-1
CASGWETGQRQPQHF	TGTGCTAGTGGTTGGGAGACAGGGCAGAGACAGCCCCAGCATTTT	TRBD1	TRBJ1-5	many	TRBV12-5
CASSIGTGEAFF	TGTGCCAGCAGCATCGGGACAGGTGAAGCTTTCTTT	TRBD1	TRBJ1-1	NA	TRBV5-6
CASSPLRKETQYF	TGTGCCAGCAGTCCGTTAAGGAAAGAGACCCAGTACTTC	NA	TRBJ2-5	many	TRBV12-3/TRBV12-4
CASSPGHPGSNQPQHF	TGTGCCAGCTCACCGGGACACCCAGGGAGCAATCAGCCCCAGCATTTT	NA	TRBJ1-5	many	TRBV18